This entry concerns a single TCR beta chain. The target of this receptor is not known. One base away there is no much larger clone; base qualities are not given. This sample is drawn from a study of cytomegalovirus exposure and HLA in healthy donors (dated by TCRdb to 2016 to 2017). For the wider study: An earlier analysis of roughly 500 of the donors reported approximately 300 Gb of sequence data and around 120 million unique TCR beta sequences obtained from roughly 180 million T cells. Around 320 gigabases of sequencing data and tens of millions of unique TCR sequences were included in an early release covering 550 to 800 HLA-typed donors. Of the 398 genotyped donors, around 81% fell in the genetic ancestry cluster associated with self-reported Caucasian donors. The study aimed to test whether cataloging public T cell receptors could reveal signatures of past pathogen exposure. The T cell repertoires of 700 or so subjects were profiled by immunosequencing and related to cytomegalovirus serostatus. A separate validation cohort of roughly 110 different subjects was used in addition to the 666-subject first cohort. High-throughput TCR immunosequencing, statistical association of individual TCRs with disease status, and machine learning were combined to predict cytomegalovirus infection status. To study patterns of TCR occurrence, a later analysis re-analyzed previously published TCR beta repertoires from under 750 donors and added high-resolution HLA genotyping. Rather than drawing on any new phenotypic data, the later analysis identified candidate immune exposures from TCR beta sequences and the way those sequences occurred across donors. An earlier analysis of fewer than 700 of the donors applied high-throughput TCR beta sequencing to assess whether each TCR beta V gene segment acted as functional or pseudogenic. Donor age, sex, ethnicity and CMV serostatus were collected together with the repertoire data. A later genetic analysis took genome-wide SNP genotypes for about three fifths of the 666 donors and used that subset as a discovery cohort. Every repertoire in the discovery cohort had been generated on one and the same sequencing platform. Both class I and class II loci were covered by HLA typing, at four-digit resolution. Typing coverage varied by locus: roughly 620-640 donors for A, B, C, DRB1 and DQB1; approximately 560 for DQA1; more than 600 for DPA1; fewer than 480 for DPB1. Several DR-DQ haplotypes were handled as single units for association and clustering because linkage in the cohort was strong. On average, 235,054 unique TCR beta nucleotide sequences were sequenced per donor among some 430 genotyped donors of the cohort, with roughly a sixth of those sequences being non-productive.

The cohort consisted of 666 healthy bone marrow donors. All cohort members were sampled while nominally healthy, although unrecorded immune exposures were likely present. The donor was CMV seropositive and was included in the group of some 290 seropositive cohort members. Every donor gave a peripheral blood sample, and the peripheral blood mononuclear cells from that sample were used for TCR beta sequencing. Genomic DNA was extracted from the blood cell samples with the Qiagen DNeasy Blood Extraction Kit. The library was built by means of the immunoSEQ multiplex PCR assay. The multiplex PCR relied on a mix of 60 forward primers for TCR Vbeta segments and 13 reverse primers for TCR Jbeta segments. A multiplex PCR assay on genomic DNA amplified the CDR3 region of rearranged TCR beta genes. On the Illumina HiSeq System, the amplified TCR beta libraries were sequenced as 87-base-pair reads. On the study's bioinformatics: In a later analysis, some 80 million unique TCR beta chains were counted across the 500 to 850 repertoires, and approximately 11 million of these chains were shared by at least two donors. A nearest-neighbor algorithm error-corrected the raw reads and collapsed the reads into unique sequences, merging closely related sequences to remove PCR and sequencing errors. V, D and J gene segments were assigned by aligning CDR3 sequences to IMGT reference sequences. Each retained sequence needed at least a six-nucleotide match to both a V gene segment and a J gene segment. A rearrangement counted as productive if the CDR3 had no stop codons and remained in frame with V and J, and every other rearrangement counted as non-productive. CDR3 was defined by IMGT convention, running from the second conserved V-encoded cysteine to the conserved J-encoded phenylalanine. The earlier analysis of approximately 590 of the donors excluded any sequence lacking an unambiguous match to a single V gene segment. An earlier analysis of approximately 590 of the donors classified V segments as functional when productive rearrangements were above 56.7% and as segregating when the standard deviation between donors was above 5%. A statistical classification framework was built for diagnosing cytomegalovirus status from the catalog of TCR beta chain sequences. V and J gene assignment, in a later analysis, came from comparing TCR nucleotide sequences with IMGT/GENE-DB human TR gene sequences. A later analysis assigned CDR3 sequences and most-parsimonious VDJ recombination scenarios with the TCRdist pipeline. In a later analysis, each TCR beta chain was defined by its CDR3 amino acid sequence together with its V-gene family, and reads without a unique V-gene family were excluded. As a way to deal with suspected cross-contamination and a sequencing artifact, a later analysis dropped hundreds of nucleotide sequences that were highly shared and had low generation probability. In a later analysis, a clonal expansion index was calculated for each public chain from normalized within-repertoire ranks of inferred template counts. In a later analysis, generation probabilities were computed with a VDJ recombination model fitted to out-of-frame rearrangements, and the resulting probabilities were checked against IGoR. A later analysis scored TCR-TCR, TCR-HLA and TCR-CMV co-occurrence with hypergeometric tests, applying a repertoire-size bias correction to TCR pairs. In a later analysis, false discovery rates were estimated by permuting HLA or CMV assignments 20 times. In a later analysis, co-occurring TCRs were grouped using DBSCAN, with TCRdist sequence similarity added in when clustering inside HLA-allele-positive subsets. For co-occurrence clustering, repertoires with fewer than 30,000 or more than 120,000 public chains were excluded, along with five repertoires with anomalous nucleotide sharing. TCRdb re-hosts the immuneACCESS table, in-frame sequences only. Its copies lack some clones; in the studies checked, an unresolved V gene accounts for under half of them, and the cause for the rest is not known. That table furnishes V, J and clone size, whereas the DNA furnished D and trimming. The sample contains hundreds of thousands of clones, about 80% of them found a single time. Roughly 2.5% of the sample belongs to the ten largest clones.

Findings and caveats that apply to the study as a whole: In a later analysis, TCR association rates were found to vary across HLA loci, with the most associated TCRs seen for DRB1 alleles and the fewest for HLA-C alleles. In a later genetic analysis, fewer N-insertions in productive TCRs were reported among donors in an Asian-associated ancestry cluster than the roughly 640-donor mean. The classifier was reported to diagnose cytomegalovirus status with high specificity and sensitivity in both the original cohort and the validation cohort. A later analysis found that HLA-associated TCR beta chains were more clonally expanded and had lower generation probabilities than equally common non-associated chains. A later analysis found that most CMV-associated TCR beta chains appeared HLA-restricted, with HLA associations seemingly driven largely by CMV exposure. Assigning TCR associations to individual alleles was difficult when HLA alleles, especially DR and DQ, strongly co-occurred. The authors suggested that the approach could potentially be extended to other disease states and immunological phenotypes. This cohort had only TCR beta chains sequenced, and the lack of alpha or paired-chain data limited which features could be detected. In a later analysis, several top co-occurrence clusters were reported to appear linked to parvovirus B19, influenza, CMV and Epstein-Barr virus. The sequencing pipeline was judged likely to have produced a cluster of highly shared sequence variants as a technical artifact. The 87-base-pair reads could not distinguish some IMGT-functional V segments, including TRBV6-2 and TRBV6-3, so those segments were excluded. Because HLA typing was missing for some donors at each locus, association tests included only the typed subset. Linkage disequilibrium might explain the correlated functional status among segregating V segments, but an unknown experimental factor could not be ruled out. A further reported finding was that TCR beta sequences accurately predicted the HLA-A and HLA-B alleles for most subjects in the first cohort. Across donors, most TCR sequences were observed very rarely, whereas some public TCRs were present in many individuals. Specific HLA alleles were associated with 16,951 TCR beta sequences at a false discovery rate of 0.05 in a later analysis. Roughly uniform sequencing depth across donors was assumed in presence/absence analyses, although this assumption may not hold. Broadly in line with IMGT annotations, most TCR beta V segments showed up in productive rearrangements about 87% or about 30% of the time in an earlier analysis of several hundred of the donors. CMV serostatus was the only immune exposure information available for the cohort. V-gene and J-gene trimming of TCR beta chains was associated with a missense DCLRE1C variant in a later genetic analysis, and the association was replicated in an independent cohort. In vitro tests confirmed that a few of the cytomegalovirus-associated TCR beta chains recognize cytomegalovirus antigens. The study gave a list of 150 to 200 TCR beta chains associated with cytomegalovirus. The earlier analysis of approximately 540 of the donors excluded seventeen rarely observed V segments, including chromosome 9 orphons, because counts were too low.

Looking up the germline V gene yields CDR1 MNHNS and CDR2 SASEGT. Including cysteine and phenylalanine, the CDR3 has 13 amino acids. The CDR3 DNA has 39 bases and is translated from base 1. The junction shows trimming of 2 bases on V and 4 bases on J, plus 8 bases between the germline ends. The chain joins TRBV6-1 to TRBJ1-2; no D segment can be confidently identified. The TCR was taken from a woman aged 60-75 years in good health and CMV-seropositive. What was sequenced was PBMCs. The nucleotides read TGTGCCAGCAGTGAACCCGGGGTCTATGGCTACACCTTC. The encoded protein is CASSEPGVYGYTF.